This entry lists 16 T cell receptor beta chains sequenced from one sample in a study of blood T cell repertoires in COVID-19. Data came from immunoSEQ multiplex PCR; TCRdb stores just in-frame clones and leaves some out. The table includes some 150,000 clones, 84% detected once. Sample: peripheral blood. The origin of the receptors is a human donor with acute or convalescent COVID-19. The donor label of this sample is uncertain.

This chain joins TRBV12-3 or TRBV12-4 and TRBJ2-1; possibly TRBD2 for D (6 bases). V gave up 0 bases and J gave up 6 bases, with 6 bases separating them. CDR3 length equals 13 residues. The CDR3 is CASSLAEGNEQFF. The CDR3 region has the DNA TGTGCCAGCAGTTTAGCGGAGGGCAATGAGCAGTTCTTC.

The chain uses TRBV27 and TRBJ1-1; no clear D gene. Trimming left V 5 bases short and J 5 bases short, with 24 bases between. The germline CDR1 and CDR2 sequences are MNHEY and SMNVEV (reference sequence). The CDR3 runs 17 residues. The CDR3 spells CASSTYIQRDDRTEAFF. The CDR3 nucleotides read TGTGCCAGCAGTACATATATACAGAGAGATGATAGGACTGAAGCTTTCTTT.

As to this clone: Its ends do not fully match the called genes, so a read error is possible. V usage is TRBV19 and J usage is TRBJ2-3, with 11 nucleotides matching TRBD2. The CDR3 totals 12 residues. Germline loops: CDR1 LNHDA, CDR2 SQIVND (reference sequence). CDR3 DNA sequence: TGTGCCAGTAGCCAGCTAGCGGGGGGCCATAATTTT. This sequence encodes CASSQLAGGHNF.

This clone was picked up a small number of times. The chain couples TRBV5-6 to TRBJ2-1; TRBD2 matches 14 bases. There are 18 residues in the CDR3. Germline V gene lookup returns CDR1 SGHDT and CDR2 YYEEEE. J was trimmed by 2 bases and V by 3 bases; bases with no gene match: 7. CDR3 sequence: CASSYYGTSGSPYNEQFF. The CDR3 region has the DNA TGTGCCAGCAGCTACTACGGGACTAGCGGGAGTCCCTACAATGAGCAGTTCTTC.

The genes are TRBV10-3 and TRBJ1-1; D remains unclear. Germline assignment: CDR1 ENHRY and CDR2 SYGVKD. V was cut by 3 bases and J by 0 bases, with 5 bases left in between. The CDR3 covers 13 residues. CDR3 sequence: CAISEYVNTEAFF. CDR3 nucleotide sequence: TGTGCCATCAGTGAATATGTGAACACTGAAGCTTTCTTT.

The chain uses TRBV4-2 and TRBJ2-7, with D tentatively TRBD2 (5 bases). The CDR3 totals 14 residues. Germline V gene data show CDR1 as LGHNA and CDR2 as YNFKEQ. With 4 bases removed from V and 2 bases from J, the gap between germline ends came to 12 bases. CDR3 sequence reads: CASSPGLLTYEQYF. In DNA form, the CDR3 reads TGTGCCAGCAGCCCTGGACTTCTAACCTACGAGCAGTACTTC.

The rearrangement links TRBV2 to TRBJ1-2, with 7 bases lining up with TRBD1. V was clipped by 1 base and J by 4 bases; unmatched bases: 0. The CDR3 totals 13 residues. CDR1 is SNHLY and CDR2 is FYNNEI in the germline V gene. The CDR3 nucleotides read TGTGCCAGCAGTGAAGGGACAGGCTATGGCTACACCTTC. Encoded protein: CASSEGTGYGYTF.

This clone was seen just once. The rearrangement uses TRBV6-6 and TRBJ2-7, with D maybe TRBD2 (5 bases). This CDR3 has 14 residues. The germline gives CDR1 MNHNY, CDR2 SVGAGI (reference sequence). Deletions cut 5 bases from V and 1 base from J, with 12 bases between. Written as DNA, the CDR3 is TGTGCCAGCAGTCCGAGGGTGGGGTCCTACGAGCAGTACTTC. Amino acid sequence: CASSPRVGSYEQYF.

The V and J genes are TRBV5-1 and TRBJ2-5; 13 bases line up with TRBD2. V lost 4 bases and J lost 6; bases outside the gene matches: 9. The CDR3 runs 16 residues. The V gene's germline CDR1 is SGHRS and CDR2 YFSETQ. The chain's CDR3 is CASSNGLAGAGKTQYF. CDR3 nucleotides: TGCGCCAGCAGCAACGGACTAGCGGGAGCAGGGAAGACCCAGTACTTC.

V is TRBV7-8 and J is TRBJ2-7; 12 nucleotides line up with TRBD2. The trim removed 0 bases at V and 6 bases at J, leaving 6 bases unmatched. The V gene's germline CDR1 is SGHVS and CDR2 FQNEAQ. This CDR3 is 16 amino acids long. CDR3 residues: CASSLAPSGRAFEQYF. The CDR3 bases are TGTGCCAGCAGCTTAGCACCTAGCGGGAGGGCCTTCGAGCAGTACTTC.

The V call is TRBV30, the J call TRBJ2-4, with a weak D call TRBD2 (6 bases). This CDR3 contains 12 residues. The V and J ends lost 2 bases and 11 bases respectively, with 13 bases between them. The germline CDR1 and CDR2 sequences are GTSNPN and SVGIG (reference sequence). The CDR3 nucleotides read TGTGCCTGGAGTACTTCCGGGACTCTTCAGTACTTC. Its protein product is CAWSTSGTLQYF.

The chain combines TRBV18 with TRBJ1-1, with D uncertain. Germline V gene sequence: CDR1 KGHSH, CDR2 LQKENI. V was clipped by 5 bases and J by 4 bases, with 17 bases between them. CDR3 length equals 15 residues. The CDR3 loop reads CASSTRGEVFTEAFF. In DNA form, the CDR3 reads TGTGCCAGCTCAACCCGTGGGGAGGTCTTCACTGAAGCTTTCTTT.

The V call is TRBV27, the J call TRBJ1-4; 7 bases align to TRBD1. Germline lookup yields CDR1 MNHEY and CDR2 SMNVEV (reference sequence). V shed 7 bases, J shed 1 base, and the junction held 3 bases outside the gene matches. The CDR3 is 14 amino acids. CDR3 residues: CASTNRGTNEKLFF. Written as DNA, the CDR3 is TGTGCCAGCACCAACAGGGGAACTAATGAAAAACTGTTTTTT.

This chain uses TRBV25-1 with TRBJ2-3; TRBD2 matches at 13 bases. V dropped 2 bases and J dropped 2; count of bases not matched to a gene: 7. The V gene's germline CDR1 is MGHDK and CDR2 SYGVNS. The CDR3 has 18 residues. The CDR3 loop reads CASSEGTSGDSNTDTQYF. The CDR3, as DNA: TGTGCCAGCAGTGAAGGGACTAGCGGGGATTCTAACACAGATACGCAGTATTTT.

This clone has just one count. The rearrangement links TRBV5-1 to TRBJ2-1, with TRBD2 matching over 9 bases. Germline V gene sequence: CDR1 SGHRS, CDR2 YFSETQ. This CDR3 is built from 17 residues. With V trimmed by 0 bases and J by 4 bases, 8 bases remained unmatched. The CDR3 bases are TGCGCCAGCAGCTTGGTGTTGCGGGAGGGACGATACAATGAGCAGTTCTTC. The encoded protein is CASSLVLREGRYNEQFF.

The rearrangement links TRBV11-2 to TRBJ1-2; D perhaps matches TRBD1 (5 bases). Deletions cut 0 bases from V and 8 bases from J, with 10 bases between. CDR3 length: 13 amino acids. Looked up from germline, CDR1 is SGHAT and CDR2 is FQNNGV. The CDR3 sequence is CASSLDRESGYTF. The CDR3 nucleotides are TGTGCCAGCAGCTTAGACAGGGAATCCGGCTACACCTTC.